Below are 14 T cell receptor beta chains sequenced from a single sample in a study of human T cells and chemical hapten exposure. Each CDR3 protein is one row after TCRdb ran MiXCR on the RACE reads. The sample holds 65,000 to 80,000 distinct CDR3 sequences, 10% seen once. The sample's time point: patch test 1, 2 weeks after DPC sensitization. Treatment here: therapeutic diphenylcyclopropenone sensitization with weekly scalp DPC. This specimen was whole blood, taken in connection with sensitization to the hapten diphenylcyclopropenone (DPC). These receptors were obtained from a woman aged 50 to 65 with alopecia areata. Some clones in this sample may be carry-over from other donors' samples.

The chain combines TRBV2 with TRBJ2-3, with D unclear. V lost 5 bases, J lost 6 bases, and 18 bases lay in between. Germline V CDR1 and CDR2: SNHLY, FYNNEI. This CDR3 region has 15 residues. CDR3 residues: CASSSGPLGRDTQYF. The DNA for the CDR3 is TGTGCCAGCAGTTCCGGGCCCCTTGGTAGGGATACGCAGTATTTT.

The sample holds a few counts of this clonotype. V is TRBV19 and J is TRBJ2-1; TRBD2 aligns across 12 bases. CDR1 LNHDA and CDR2 SQIVND come from the germline V gene (reference sequence). Losses at the gene ends were 4 bases for V and 8 bases for J; bases not matched to a gene: 6. This CDR3 has 15 residues. The CDR3 nucleotides are TGTGCCAGTAGTAGGCTAGCGGGAGGGCCGGATGAGCAGTTCTTC. Its translation is CASSRLAGGPDEQFF.

This clonotype was seen repeatedly, ten times or more. The gene calls are TRBV29-1 and TRBJ1-4, with D possibly TRBD1 on 6 matching bases. V shed 6 bases and J shed 7 bases, with 12 bases lying between them. Germline loops: CDR1 SQVTM, CDR2 ANQGSEA. CDR3 length: 12 residues. The CDR3 region has the DNA TGCAGCGTACAGGGTGTTGGTGAAAAACTGTTTTTT. It translates to CSVQGVGEKLFF.

The chain joins TRBV4-2 to TRBJ2-1; no reliable D call. The CDR3 covers 14 residues. V lost 0 bases, J lost 10 bases, and 13 bases lay in between. Germline assignment: CDR1 LGHNA and CDR2 YNFKEQ. CDR3 sequence reads: CASSQDMTPREQFF. CDR3 in DNA: TGTGCCAGCAGCCAAGATATGACTCCCAGGGAGCAGTTCTTC.

This clonotype came up a few times. This chain uses TRBV24-1 with TRBJ2-7; 10 bases fit TRBD1. CDR1 and CDR2 (germline): KGHDR, SFDVKD. With 5 bases clipped from V and 4 bases from J, the junction kept 10 bases outside the gene matches. The CDR3 loop spans 16 amino acids. The CDR3 sequence: CATSATGTGDFYEQYF. The CDR3 DNA follows: TGTGCCACCAGTGCAACCGGGACAGGGGACTTTTACGAGCAGTACTTC.

The chain uses TRBV11-2 and TRBJ2-4; TRBD2 aligns across 7 bases. Germline lookup yields CDR1 SGHAT and CDR2 FQNNGV. Trimming took 5 bases from V and 8 from J; bases not matched to a gene: 9. The CDR3 sequence is 14 residues long. CDR3 DNA: TGTGCCAGCAGCGTCGGGAGGTCAAGGGACATTCAGTACTTC. Protein product: CASSVGRSRDIQYF.

CDR3: CASSTRGPEAFF. CDR3 sequence (DNA): TGTGCCAGCTCAACTAGGGGACCTGAAGCTTTCTTT. The rearrangement joins TRBV18 to TRBJ1-1; possibly TRBD1 for D (5 bases). The V gene lost 5 bases and the J gene lost 6 bases, with 10 bases spanning the gap. The CDR3 length is 12 residues. The germline V gene has CDR1 KGHSH and CDR2 LQKENI.

In this sample, this clonotype turned up a few times. This chain links TRBV7-6 with TRBJ2-3; D is unresolved. There are 16 residues in the CDR3. Germline V gives CDR1 SGHVS, CDR2 FNYEAQ. Trimming left V 1 base short and J 1 base short, with 12 bases between. The chain's CDR3 is CASSLGLADRTDTQYF. The CDR3 DNA reads TGTGCCAGCAGCTTAGGCTTAGCAGACCGCACAGATACGCAGTATTTT.

To note about this clonotype: A junction end diverges from the germline sequence, so it may reflect a read error. J is TRBJ2-1 and V is TRBV7-9; TRBD1 agrees at 9 bases. The CDR3 consists of 14 residues. The V gene's germline CDR1 is SEHNR and CDR2 FQNEAQ (reference sequence). The CDR3 DNA follows: TGTGTCAGCAGCTTAGGGACAGGGCAGAATGAGCAGTTCTTC. Its translation: CVSSLGTGQNEQFF.

The V gene is TRBV11-3, the J gene TRBJ2-1; the match to TRBD1 covers 9 bases. Germline V gives CDR1 SGHNT, CDR2 YENEEA. This CDR3 is built from 14 residues. J was trimmed by 8 bases and V by 8 bases; bases with no gene match: 10. The CDR3 DNA reads TGTGCCAGCCGGGACAGGGTAAAATTGGATGAGCAGTTCTTC. As protein: CASRDRVKLDEQFF. The whole variable domain, remainder taken from reference TRBV11-3 and TRBJ2-1, is EAGVVQSPRYKIIEKKQPVAFWCNPISGHNTLYWYLQNLGQGPELLIRYENEEAVDDSQLPKDRFSAERLKGVDSTLKIQPAELGDSAVYLCASRDRVKLDEQFFGPGTRLTVL.

The CDR3, as DNA: TGTGCCAGTAGTATTACGATCGGGACTCGACTAGTTCTAACTAGCACAGATACGCAGTATTTT. Encoded protein: CASSITIGTRLVLTSTDTQYF. The chain combines TRBV19 with TRBJ2-3, with D tentatively TRBD2 (6 bases). CDR1 and CDR2 from the germline V gene are LNHDA and SQIVND (reference sequence). Trimming removed 3 bases at V and 0 bases at J, with 28 bases between. There are 21 residues in the CDR3. Looking up the rest from reference TRBV19 and TRBJ2-3 gives the full variable domain: DGGITQSPKYLFRKEGQNVTLSCEQNLNHDAMYWYRQDPGQGLRLIYYSQIVNDFQKGDIAEGYSVSREKKESFPLTVTSAQKNPTAFYLCASSITIGTRLVLTSTDTQYFGPGTRLTVL.

V usage is TRBV5-8 and J usage is TRBJ1-3, with unresolved D. Germline CDR1 is SGHTS and CDR2 is YDEGEE. Trimming cost V 0 bases and J 3 bases, with 7 bases left between them. This CDR3 has 14 residues. In DNA form, the CDR3 reads TGTGCCAGCAGCTTGGAAGTCGGTGGAAACACCATATATTTT. Its protein product is CASSLEVGGNTIYF.

The chain employs TRBV29-1 and TRBJ2-7; 7 nucleotides match TRBD2. This CDR3 is built from 16 residues. Germline CDR1 and CDR2: SQVTM and ANQGSEA. V trimming: 4 bases; J trimming: 0 bases; junction bases outside the gene matches: 12. The CDR3 DNA sequence: TGCAGCGTTGGTGGGGCTAGCGGTGCGGGCTCCTACGAGCAGTACTTC. It codes for CSVGGASGAGSYEQYF.

This chain connects TRBV30 to TRBJ1-6; D is unclear. CDR3 length: 13 amino acids. Per germline, CDR1 GTSNPN and CDR2 SVGIG (reference sequence). Trimming took 4 bases from V and 9 from J, leaving 13 bases between them. The CDR3 sequence: CAWMGQRVSPLHF. The CDR3 DNA sequence: TGTGCCTGGATGGGTCAGAGAGTTTCACCCCTCCACTTT.